This T cell receptor beta chain was captured by sequencing in a study of identical twins. The CDR3 runs to 12 residues. V gave up 2 bases and J gave up 5 bases, with 6 bases separating them. Germline loops: CDR1 MNHEY, CDR2 SVGEGT. This clonotype has a count of ten or more. From the 5' RACE reads, TCRdb called clonotypes with MiXCR, one entry per CDR3 protein. The data contain approximately 630,000 distinct CDR3 sequences, around 7.5% of them singletons. These records were also assigned to another study, of yellow fever vaccine responses in identical twins.

The chain has TRBV6-2 or TRBV6-3 and TRBJ2-5; no clear D. This clonotype originated in a woman aged 18-35 years in good health. Material: PBMCs. CDR3 bases: TGTGCCAGCAGTTACGTCTTCGAGACCCAGTACTTC. Amino acid sequence: CASSYVFETQYF.